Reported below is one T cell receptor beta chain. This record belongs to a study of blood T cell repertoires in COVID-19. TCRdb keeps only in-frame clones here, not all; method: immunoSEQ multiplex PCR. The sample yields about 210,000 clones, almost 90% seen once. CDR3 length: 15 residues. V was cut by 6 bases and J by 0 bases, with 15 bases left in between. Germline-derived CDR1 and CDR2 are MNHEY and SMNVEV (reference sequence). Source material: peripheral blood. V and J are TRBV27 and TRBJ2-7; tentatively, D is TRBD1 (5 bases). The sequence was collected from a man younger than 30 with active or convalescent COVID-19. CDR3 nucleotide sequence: TGTGCCAGCAGGGATTTACAGGACATCTCCTACGAGCAGTACTTC. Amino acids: CASRDLQDISYEQYF.